The present TCR beta chain was sequenced within a study of shared clonotypes between healthy human individuals. Study context: Donor ages ranged 18 to 49 years: two women, a few men.

To note about this clone: Its matching antigen is unknown.

This CDR3 comprises 13 residues. Germline V gene data show CDR1 as SEHNR and CDR2 as FQNEAQ (reference sequence). V shed 2 bases and J shed 10 bases, with 9 bases lying between them. Deep-level running was used for the assay. Measured with immunoSEQ multiplex PCR; TCRdb has only the in-frame clones, and not every one. The sample includes about 2.1 million clones, roughly 93% of them seen just once. Broader study findings: The low donor count limited represented genetic and exposure-history diversity.

The naive CD8 fraction comprised CD45RO-negative cells positively selected for CCR7 and excluded terminally differentiated effector memory CD45RA+ cells. The clonotype comes from a man between 18 and 35 years old in good health. Some clones in this sample may be carry-over from other donors' samples. The chain joins TRBV7-9 to TRBJ1-6; maybe TRBD1 (5 bases). The sequenced material came from naive CD8+ T cells from PBMCs. CDR3 sequence reads: CASSLTGNSPLHF. CDR3 nucleotides: TGTGCCAGCAGCTTAACAGGAAACTCACCCCTCCACTTT.